Listed below are T cell receptor beta chains from one sample, sequenced in a study of blood T cell repertoires in COVID-19. Libraries were prepared by immunoSEQ multiplex PCR; TCRdb keeps only in-frame clonotypes and omits some of them. Of 490,000 or so clones listed, more than 85% were seen once; the top ten hold approximately 8%. Sequenced input: PBMCs or T cells enriched from blood (not recorded which). These receptors were obtained from an older woman who had recovered from COVID-19. Both conserved end residues are part of each CDR3. D genes are given only for firm matches. The listing skips clone size in some rows; elsewhere it reads once, few, many or a size class.

TRBV5-6	TRBD1	TRBJ2-2	NA	TGTGCCAGCACCCGGGACAGGGCGGACACCGGGGAGCTGTTTTTT	CASTRDRADTGELFF
TRBV2	NA	TRBJ1-2	NA	TGTGCCAGCAGTGAAGCGGGAGGGGTCGATGGCTACACCTTC	CASSEAGGVDGYTF
TRBV11-2	TRBD1	TRBJ2-3	NA	TGTGCCAGCAGCTCCCCCCGGGACAGGGGAAGATTAGATACGCAGTATTTT	CASSSPRDRGRLDTQYF
TRBV3-1/TRBV3-2	TRBD1	TRBJ1-2	NA	TGTGCCAGCAGCCGTGGACAGGTCCGCTACACCTTC	CASSRGQVRYTF
TRBV6-5	NA	TRBJ1-2	NA	TGTGCCACCCGTTCCTCGGGGGGGGCCTTTGGCTACACCTTC	CATRSSGGAFGYTF
TRBV7-9	NA	TRBJ2-3	once	TGTGCCAGCAGCTCCGCGGTACTGGGGGGTACAGATACGCAGTATTTT	CASSSAVLGGTDTQYF
TRBV6-1	TRBD1	TRBJ1-1	NA	TGTGCCAGCAGTGAAGCAGAGAGGGGGCGAGCTTTCTTT	CASSEAERGRAFF
TRBV28	NA	TRBJ2-6	NA	TGTGCCAGCAGTCGGTCCTTTCTCTCTGGGGCCAACGTCCTGACTTTC	CASSRSFLSGANVLTF
TRBV19	NA	TRBJ1-1	once	TGTGCCAGTAAAGTGGCTCTGAACACTGAAGCTTTCTTT	CASKVALNTEAFF
TRBV3-1/TRBV3-2	TRBD2	TRBJ2-5	NA	TGTGCCAGCAGCCCCGCAAGCGGGGGGGCGGCCGAGACCCAGTACTTC	CASSPASGGAAETQYF
TRBV10-3	TRBD1	TRBJ1-1	NA	TGTGCCATTTCTACAGGGGCCAGGGGCACTGAAGCTTTCTTT	CAISTGARGTEAFF
TRBV6-5	NA	TRBJ1-2	NA	TGTGCCAGCAGTTCCGCACCGGACACTGGCTACACCTTC	CASSSAPDTGYTF
TRBV2	TRBD1	TRBJ2-2	NA	TGTGCCAGCAGTGGACAGGGGTTCGGGGAGCTGTTTTTT	CASSGQGFGELFF
TRBV2	TRBD1	TRBJ1-2	NA	TGTGCCAGCAGTGAGCAAATAGCGGGGACAGTCTATGGCTACACCTTC	CASSEQIAGTVYGYTF
TRBV3-1/TRBV3-2	TRBD2	TRBJ2-3	NA	TGTGCCAGCAGCCTCAGACTAGCAATGGCAGATACGCAGTATTTT	CASSLRLAMADTQYF
TRBV5-6	TRBD1	TRBJ1-5	NA	TGTGCCAGCAGCTTCCGACAGGGGGCTTATCAGCCCCAGCATTTT	CASSFRQGAYQPQHF
TRBV11-2	NA	TRBJ1-2	NA	TGTGCCAGCAGCGGACTGATCGGGCAAGACTATGGCTACACCTTC	CASSGLIGQDYGYTF
TRBV24-1	TRBD1	TRBJ1-5	NA	TGTGCCACCAGTGACTCGAGGACAGGGGGCGGTAATCAGCCCCAGCATTTT	CATSDSRTGGGNQPQHF
TRBV4-1	NA	TRBJ2-3	once	TGCGCCAGCAGCCAAGTCAGGGACACCTATACGCAGTATTTT	CASSQVRDTYTQYF
TRBV9	TRBD2	TRBJ2-1	NA	TGTGCCAGCAGCGCCGGGGGGAGCTCCTACAATGAGCAGTTCTTC	CASSAGGSSYNEQFF
TRBV5-1	TRBD1	TRBJ2-1	once	TGCGCCAGCAGCCCCGGGACAGTCGGCAATGAGCAGTTCTTC	CASSPGTVGNEQFF
TRBV3-1/TRBV3-2	TRBD1	TRBJ1-2	NA	TGTGCCAGCAGCCAAGAGGGGGGACAGGTCTTGGGCTACACCTTC	CASSQEGGQVLGYTF
TRBV2	NA	TRBJ1-6	NA	TGTGCCAGCACCCTGGCAGGTATTTCACCCCTCCACTTT	CASTLAGISPLHF
TRBV5-1	NA	TRBJ2-2	NA	TGCGCCAGCAGCTTGCGGCTAGCAGCGAACACCGGGGAGCTGTTTTTT	CASSLRLAANTGELFF
TRBV9	NA	TRBJ1-5	NA	TGTGCCAGCAGCGTGGCAGGACACTTCAATCAGCCCCAGCATTTT	CASSVAGHFNQPQHF
TRBV2	TRBD1	TRBJ1-5	NA	TGTGCCAGCAGACCAGGGACAGGGACCAGCAATCAGCCCCAGCATTTT	CASRPGTGTSNQPQHF
TRBV5-1	TRBD1	TRBJ1-2	once	TGCGCCAGCAGCCCGGAACCGGGACAGGGATTTGGAGGCACCTTC	CASSPEPGQGFGGTF
TRBV27	TRBD1	TRBJ2-1	NA	TGTGCCACCAAATACAGGGACAGGGAGTACAATGAGCAGTTCTTC	CATKYRDREYNEQFF
TRBV25-1	NA	TRBJ1-1	NA	TGTGCCAGCAGTGAATGGGGCCAGGGTAAAGCTTTCTTT	CASSEWGQGKAFF
TRBV19	TRBD1	TRBJ1-1	few	TGTGCCAGTAGTATAAAAGGACAGGGGAACACTGAAGCTTTCTTT	CASSIKGQGNTEAFF
TRBV11-2	TRBD1	TRBJ1-2	NA	TGTGCCAGCAGCTTAGGAGAGGGTCGGACAGGGTCGGATGGCTACACCTTC	CASSLGEGRTGSDGYTF
TRBV18	NA	TRBJ1-2	once	TGTGCCAGCTCCCCCCAGGGAGGGAGGTATGGCTACACCTTC	CASSPQGGRYGYTF
TRBV9	TRBD2	TRBJ2-1	NA	TGTGCCAGCAGCCCCACTAGCGGGCAGAATGAGCAGTTCTTC	CASSPTSGQNEQFF
TRBV4-1	NA	TRBJ1-5	once	TGCGCCAGCACCCAGGGAGGGGGGGGCAATCAGCCCCAGCATTTT	CASTQGGGGNQPQHF